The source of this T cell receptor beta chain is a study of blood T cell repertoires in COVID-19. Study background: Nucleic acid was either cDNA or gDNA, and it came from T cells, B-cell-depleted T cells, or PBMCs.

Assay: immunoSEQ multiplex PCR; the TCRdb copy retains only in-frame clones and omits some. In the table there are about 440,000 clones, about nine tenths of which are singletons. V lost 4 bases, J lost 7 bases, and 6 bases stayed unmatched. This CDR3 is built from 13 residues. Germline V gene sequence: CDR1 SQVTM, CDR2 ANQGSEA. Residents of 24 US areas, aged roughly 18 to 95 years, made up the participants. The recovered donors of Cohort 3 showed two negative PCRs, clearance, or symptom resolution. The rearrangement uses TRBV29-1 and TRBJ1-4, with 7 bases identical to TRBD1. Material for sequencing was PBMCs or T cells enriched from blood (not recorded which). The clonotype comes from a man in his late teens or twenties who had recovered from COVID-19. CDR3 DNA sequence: TGCAGCGTTGGGGGGGACAGCTTTGAAAAACTGTTTTTT. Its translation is CSVGGDSFEKLFF. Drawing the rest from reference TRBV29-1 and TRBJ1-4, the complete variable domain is SAVISQKPSRDICQRGTSLTIQCQVDSQVTMMFWYRQQPGQSLTLIATANQGSEATYESGFVIDKFPISRPNLTFSTLTVSNMSPEDSSIYLCSVGGDSFEKLFFGSGTQLSVL.